This TCR beta chain was recorded in a study of T cell responses to AZD1222 COVID-19 vaccine (dated by TCRdb to 2020 to 2023). The study in broad terms: AZD1222 recipients given second doses at about 4 weeks or at about 12 weeks were pooled, since spike-specific TCR depth and breadth were not found to differ between the two schedules. Trial participants were enrolled by age into 18-55, 56-69 and 70-plus year subgroups, with around 150, 28 and 57 TCR-sequenced participants respectively. TCR sequencing was performed for approximately 240 trial participants, of whom about 200 were given two doses of AZD1222 and 26 were given two doses of MenACWY control vaccine.

This specimen's time point label, per the study, means: baseline before first vaccination. Vaccinee samples were obtained from the UK trials COV001 and COV002, which included a single-blind randomized controlled phase 2/3 trial of AZD1222 (ChAdOx1 nCoV-19) in healthy adults. For TCRbeta chain sequencing, PBMC samples from trial participants were taken at day 0 and at day 28 after the second dose. A remark on this clone: The antigen this receptor binds is unknown. Base qualities are not at hand, and no much larger clone is one base apart.

Broader findings and caveats from the paper: No day 14 peak-response samples were available, so repertoires were characterized only after the peak T cell response. Participants were mostly white British, with more females than males. The authors suggested clonal diversity may have been underestimated. A significant rise in spike-specific TCR breadth and depth was observed after two AZD1222 doses relative to day 0 and relative to MenACWY recipients. Reportedly, almost half of the unique spike-specific TCRs recognized epitopes lying outside the regions that are mutated in the B.1.351 and B.1.1.7 variants. The whole spike protein was spanned by vaccine-associated CD4 TCRs, and dominant responses were seen in regions 160-218 and 743-854. The 56-69-year group was small, and its depth increase did not reach significance, likely because of low power. Conclusions about previously exposed vaccinees are limited because only six or seven AZD1222 recipients were SARS-CoV-2 seropositive at baseline.

The CDR3 regions of human TCRbeta chains were analyzed by immunosequencing. The original pipeline was this. TCRs in the repertoires were compared against a reference library of SARS-CoV-2-specific TCRs that had been generated with the MIRA antigen-specificity platform. Breadth was defined as the fraction of unique TCRs that were SARS-CoV-2-associated, and depth was defined as the fraction of total T cells that were SARS-CoV-2-associated. Each spike-specific TCR was assigned to its reactive spike region and to a CD4 or CD8 class using the MIRA data. Log10-transformed breadth and depth values were compared by one-way ANOVA with Sidak's multiple comparisons tests. TCRdb holds this immuneACCESS table with in-frame rearrangements only. Some clones are missing; in checked studies, unresolved V genes explain under half, and the rest has no known cause. V and J calls and clone size come straight from that table; D and trimming were deduced from the DNA. In this sample the table shows approximately 160,000 clones, around 89% of which occur a single time. The ten top clones hold 2.2% of the sample.

The CDR3 covers 16 residues, taking in both the cysteine and the phenylalanine. The only DNA kept is the CDR3, 48 bases in frame from the first base. Trimming leaves V shorter by 0 bases and J shorter by 4 bases, with the junction holding 3 bases beyond the gene matches. For CDR1 and CDR2, the germline V gene lists MRHNA and SNTAGT. This chain joins TRBV6-4 to TRBJ2-2; TRBD2 matches 9 bases in the middle. The receptor comes from an adult in good health. This sample comprised peripheral blood, obtained on day 0 of AZD1222 vaccination. The CDR3 corresponds to CASSDSQLAGTGELFF. The sequenced DNA is TGTGCCAGCAGTGACTCCCAACTAGCGGGCACCGGGGAGCTGTTTTTT.